This note documents a single T cell receptor (beta chain) sequence. The data stem from a study of T cell changes during pregnancy in multiple sclerosis. V was cut by 1 base and J by 4 bases, with 10 bases left in between. Per germline, CDR1 KGHSH and CDR2 LQKENI. The CDR3 covers 14 residues. Only in-frame clones appear in the TCRdb table, and some are missing; sequencing was by immunoSEQ multiplex PCR. This table holds about 52,000 clones, around 92% found once. This rearrangement joins TRBV18 to TRBJ1-2; D gene unclear. The input for sequencing was CD4+ T cells from peripheral blood mononuclear cells, taken in the third trimester of pregnancy. The origin of this receptor is a female donor with multiple sclerosis, enrolled in a pregnancy study. The CDR3 region has the DNA TGTGCCAGCTCACCACTGTCTATGCCCTATGGCTACACCTTC. As protein: CASSPLSMPYGYTF.